These T cell receptor beta chains were read from a single sample in a study of blood T cell repertoires in COVID-19. Measured with immunoSEQ multiplex PCR; TCRdb has only the in-frame clones, and not every one. The table shows 150,000 to 160,000 clones, with 65% to 90% occurring only once. Input material: peripheral blood. The receptor set was obtained from a woman in her fifties or sixties with COVID-19, enrolled during active disease. CDR3s include the opening cysteine and the closing phenylalanine or tryptophan. Fields, in order: V gene, CDR3 protein.

>TRBV10-2
CASSLGGRTEAFF
>TRBV7-3
CASSSTGGAGYTF
>TRBV7-3
CASSLVSYTEAFF
>TRBV18
CASSPFRGYTGELFF
>TRBV5-1
CASSYQTSGDYNEQFF
>TRBV10-3
CAISDGLTRGSSGNTIYF
>TRBV6-6
CASSLEVRQGEAFF
>TRBV9
CASSVESTPAYEQYF
>TRBV5-1
CASSPRVGGNTEAFF
>TRBV7-2
CASSLGGPYGYTF
>TRBV4-1
CASSQPEKNYGYTF
>TRBV6-5
CASTGGLSGYTF
>TRBV3-1/TRBV3-2
CASSQEDARGAKLFF